This passage covers 5 T cell receptor beta chains from one sample sequenced in a study of T-cell reconstitution after alpha-beta-depleted transplantation in children. Unique molecular identifiers were incorporated during preparation of the TCRbeta library. TCRdb re-called the PCR reads through MiXCR, storing one row per CDR3 protein. The sample carries hundreds of thousands of distinct CDR3 sequences, approximately 9.8% recorded once. Sequenced here: PBMCs from the stem cell graft donor, sampled from the stem cell graft. These receptors were taken from a human donor who donated a stem cell graft to a child with SCID.

This clonotype came up a few times. The gene calls are TRBV20-1 and TRBJ1-5, with 12 positions matching TRBD1. The CDR3 is 18 residues long. V was clipped by 2 bases and J by 1 base; unmatched bases: 9. Per the germline V gene, CDR1 is DFQATT and CDR2 is SNEGSKA (reference sequence). CDR3 DNA: TGCAGTGCTAGAACCTCGGGACAGGGGGCAATGAGCAATCAGCCCCAGCATTTT. This translates into CSARTSGQGAMSNQPQHF.

In this sample, this clonotype turned up a few times. This chain links TRBV3-1 with TRBJ2-5; maybe TRBD2 (5 bases). The CDR3 consists of 13 residues. Germline CDR1 LGHDT, CDR2 YNNKEL (reference sequence). Trimming shortened V by 0 bases and J by 7 bases, and 9 bases separated the two germline ends. CDR3 protein: CASSQDLLGTQYF. In nucleotides, the CDR3 is TGTGCCAGCAGCCAAGACCTACTAGGGACCCAGTACTTC.

This clonotype has more than one count but fewer than ten. The chain couples TRBV5-1 to TRBJ1-2, with TRBD1 matching over 10 bases. Unmatched junction bases numbered 7, after V lost 0 bases and J lost 8 bases. This CDR3 contains 15 residues. Germline CDR1 is SGHRS and CDR2 is YFSETQ. This chain's CDR3 is CASSLATGGAGGYTF. The CDR3 nucleotides are TGCGCCAGCAGCTTGGCGACAGGGGGCGCAGGGGGCTACACCTTC. The full variable domain, in which reference TRBV5-1 and TRBJ1-2 provide the parts outside the CDR3, is KAGVTQTPRYLIKTRGQQVTLSCSPISGHRSVSWYQQTPGQGLQFLFEYFSETQRNKGNFPGRFSGRQFSNSRSEMNVSTLELGDSALYLCASSLATGGAGGYTFGSGTRLTVV.

In its sample, this clonotype was seen many times. This chain links TRBV3-1 with TRBJ2-7; D not certain. Trimming took 4 bases from V and 3 from J, leaving 7 bases between them. The CDR3 extends over 12 amino acids. In germline, CDR1 is LGHDT, CDR2 YNNKEL (reference sequence). The CDR3 protein is CASSPSIYEQYF. CDR3 sequence (DNA): TGTGCCAGCAGCCCTTCAATCTACGAGCAGTACTTC.

This clonotype was picked up a small number of times. This sequence joins TRBV20-1 and TRBJ1-2; D call uncertain. The ends were cut back, 2 bases at V and 7 bases at J, with 11 bases in the middle. Germline V lookup: CDR1 DFQATT, CDR2 SNEGSKA (reference sequence). The CDR3 sequence is 12 residues long. Written as DNA, the CDR3 is TGCAGTGCTAGAACGCAATCCCTTGGCTACACCTTC. Protein sequence: CSARTQSLGYTF.